This paragraph reports one T cell receptor beta chain. Recruits, aged roughly 18 to 90 years, lived in roughly 22 US areas. In the authors' methods: From reference gene primer amplification, estimates of nucleated cell counts were derived. Sequencing was performed with immunoSEQ multiplex PCR; in TCRdb, only in-frame clones are kept and a portion is missing. V and J calls plus clone size are reproduced from that table; the DNA served to infer D and trimming. The sample comprises 200,000 to 250,000 clones, 80% of which are singletons, and 6.5% to 9% rests with the top ten. The sample is drawn from a study of blood T cell repertoires in COVID-19. About the study: The samples span acute and convalescent COVID-19 from the United States, Italy and Spain. PBMCs, B-cell-depleted T cells, or T cells were the source of the cDNA or gDNA that made up the material.

J lost 5 bases, V lost 4 bases, and 12 bases had no gene match. The CDR3 sequence is 16 residues long. Germline values: CDR1 SGHDT, CDR2 YYEEEE. The receptor was derived from a woman between 35 and 50 years old with acute COVID-19. Sequenced input: PBMCs or T cells enriched from blood (not recorded which). The V gene is TRBV5-6, the J gene TRBJ2-5; 9 bases are shared with TRBD1. CDR3 amino acids: CASSIGQGRGGETQYF. CDR3 nucleotide sequence: TGTGCCAGCAGCATAGGACAGGGGCGCGGCGGGGAGACCCAGTACTTC.